These 14 T cell receptor beta chains were all obtained from the same sample, sequenced in a study of shared clonotypes between healthy human individuals. Clones were sequenced by immunoSEQ multiplex PCR, and TCRdb holds only the in-frame ones, with some missing. The sample has under 1 million clones; 80% to 95% are singletons. As defined, naive CD8 cells were CD45RO-negative and positively selected for CCR7, with terminally differentiated effector memory CD45RA+ cells excluded. The sequenced sample consisted of naive CD8+ T cells sorted from blood. Every receptor here comes from a man aged 30 to 45 in good health.

The genes are TRBV13 and TRBJ2-1; D remains ambiguous. Trimming removed 5 bases at V and 8 bases at J, with 10 bases between. In germline, CDR1 is PRHDT, CDR2 FYEKMQ (reference sequence). This CDR3 comprises 12 residues. CDR3 sequence reads: CASSLYGHEQFF. For the CDR3, the DNA is TGTGCCAGCAGCCTCTATGGCCATGAGCAGTTCTTC.

The V and J genes are TRBV11-2 and TRBJ2-5; D is possibly TRBD1 or TRBD2 (6 bases each). TRBJ2-7 explains the end of the DNA better; the J call may be wrong. Germline V gene lookup returns CDR1 SGHAT and CDR2 FQNNGV. This CDR3 comprises 15 residues. The chain's CDR3 is CASSGRGGLSYEQYF. In DNA form, the CDR3 reads TGTGCCAGCAGCGGGAGAGGGGGGCTCTCCTACGAGCAGTACTTC.

This clone was observed once. The J gene is TRBJ2-7, the V gene TRBV5-6, with 8 bases aligning to TRBD2. The length of the CDR3 is 16 residues. Germline lookup yields CDR1 SGHDT and CDR2 YYEEEE. Losses at the gene ends were 1 base for V and 4 bases for J; bases not matched to a gene: 10. The CDR3 here is CASSLNWGTRSYEQYF. The CDR3 DNA sequence: TGTGCCAGCAGCTTGAATTGGGGGACTAGGTCGTACGAGCAGTACTTC. The full variable domain, in which reference TRBV5-6 and TRBJ2-7 provide the parts outside the CDR3, is DAGVTQSPTHLIKTRGQQVTLRCSPKSGHDTVSWYQQALGQGPQFIFQYYEEEERQRGNFPDRFSGHQFPNYSSELNVNALLLGDSALYLCASSLNWGTRSYEQYFGPGTRLTVT.

This clone has a count of ten or more. The chain employs TRBV11-2 and TRBJ2-7, with 12 bases lining up with TRBD2. Germline CDR1 SGHAT, CDR2 FQNNGV. V gave up 5 bases and J gave up 2 bases; unmatched junction bases: 4. The CDR3 contains 15 residues. Here the CDR3 DNA reads TGTGCCAGCAGCACCGGACTAGCGGGAACCTACGAGCAGTACTTC. The encoded protein is CASSTGLAGTYEQYF.

This chain connects TRBV28 to TRBJ2-3, with 9 bases lining up with TRBD2. The length of the CDR3 is 15 residues. The V gene end was trimmed by 6 bases and the J gene end by 6 bases; junction bases not matched to a gene: 10. The V gene's germline CDR1 is MDHEN and CDR2 SYDVKM. The CDR3 here is CASSIAGDRSDTQYF. The CDR3 region has the DNA TGTGCCAGCAGCATAGCGGGAGATCGGTCTGATACGCAGTATTTT.

CDR3 sequence (DNA): TGTGCCAGCAGCTTAGACCCCAATGGAAACATTCAGTACTTC. Translation gives CASSLDPNGNIQYF. This rearrangement joins TRBV11-2 to TRBJ2-4; D gene ambiguous. V lost 0 bases and J lost 6, with 9 bases in between. The CDR3 is 14 amino acids. The germline gives CDR1 SGHAT, CDR2 FQNNGV.

In DNA, the CDR3 is TGCAGCGTTGAAATTCAGGGACCGTACGAGCAGTACTTC. This sequence encodes CSVEIQGPYEQYF. The chain employs TRBV29-1 and TRBJ2-7; D tentatively fits TRBD1 or TRBD2 (5 bases each). CDR3 length equals 13 residues. CDR1 and CDR2 (germline): SQVTM, ANQGSEA. Trimming stripped 2 bases from V and 4 bases from J, with 12 bases between.

The chain has TRBV13 and TRBJ2-2, with D perhaps TRBD2 (5 bases). The CDR3 is 14 amino acids. Trimming left V 7 bases short and J 5 bases short, with 14 bases between. Germline lookup yields CDR1 PRHDT and CDR2 FYEKMQ (reference sequence). The CDR3 sequence: CASMKGGYTGELFF. The CDR3 DNA sequence: TGTGCCAGCATGAAGGGCGGGTATACCGGGGAGCTGTTTTTT.

Only a few counts were recorded for this clone. The chain recombines TRBV19 with TRBJ2-1, with 9 positions matching TRBD2. The CDR3 sequence is 15 residues long. Trimming took 1 base from V and 4 from J; bases not matched to a gene: 2. Germline-derived CDR1 and CDR2 are LNHDA and SQIVND (reference sequence). This CDR3 is CASSIGLADYNEQFF. The CDR3 DNA is TGTGCCAGTAGTATAGGACTAGCGGATTACAATGAGCAGTTCTTC.

The chain couples TRBV11-2 to TRBJ2-7; 11 nucleotides align to TRBD2. The CDR3 spans 14 residues. The germline CDR1 and CDR2 sequences are SGHAT and FQNNGV. The V gene end was trimmed by 5 bases and the J gene end by 4 bases; junction bases not matched to a gene: 4. The CDR3 sequence: CASSRLAGKYEQYF. The CDR3 DNA is TGTGCCAGCAGCAGACTAGCGGGAAAATACGAGCAGTACTTC.

The chain is built from TRBV4-3 and TRBJ2-7; D might be TRBD2 (5 bases). From germline, CDR1 is LGHNA and CDR2 YSLEER. The V gene lost 1 base and the J gene lost 5 bases, with 12 bases spanning the gap. CDR3 length: 14 amino acids. The CDR3: CASSQGGHRDEQYF. Here the CDR3 DNA reads TGCGCCAGCAGCCAAGGCGGGCACCGGGACGAGCAGTACTTC.

The J gene is TRBJ2-7, the V gene TRBV5-4, with 10 bases fitting TRBD1. The CDR3 sequence is 15 residues long. CDR1 is SGHNT, CDR2 YYREEE, per germline (reference sequence). The ends lost 4 bases at V and 6 bases at J; junction bases unmatched: 10. CDR3: CASSIFRDRGTEQYF. For the CDR3, the DNA is TGTGCCAGCAGCATATTCCGGGACAGGGGTACCGAGCAGTACTTC.

This chain uses TRBV21-1 with TRBJ2-2; TRBD2, the table's D call, lacks a check against the DNA. TRBV21-1 is a pseudogene locus. CDR3 length: 11 amino acids. The chain's CDR3 is CASTNTGELFF. The CDR3 nucleotides are TGTGCCAGCACTAACACCGGGGAGCTGTTTTTT.

The V gene is TRBV29-1, the J gene TRBJ2-1; tentative D call: TRBD1 (5 bases). V was pared by 6 bases and J by 9 bases, with 15 bases between. The V gene's germline CDR1 is SQVTM and CDR2 ANQGSEA. The CDR3 consists of 12 residues. The DNA for the CDR3 is TGCAGCGTGGACATAAGGGGATTTGAGCAGTTCTTC. It encodes CSVDIRGFEQFF.